This TCR beta chain originates from a study of blood T cells in healthy people across ages. As regards this clonotype: The antigen remains undetermined.

Primers used in a second PCR of roughly 7 to 12 cycles were a sample-barcoded 5' primer and a J-beta primer mix. Every cDNA molecule bore a tag from a template-switch adaptor containing 12 random nucleotides. Each of the samples gave a minimum of 2.5 million paired-end reads that contained CDR3. MiXCR was run by TCRdb on the 5' RACE reads, yielding one entry per CDR3 protein. The sample holds roughly 2 million distinct CDR3 sequences; about 50% are singletons and the top ten take around 2.1%. Study-level results: In long-lived donors, naive CD4+ cell counts and diversity exceeded those of aged donors.

The CDR3 is 18 amino acids. Germline V lookup: CDR1 MNHEY, CDR2 SVGEGT. Donors were systemically healthy Caucasian individuals from Russia aged about 6 to 90 years. The receptor comes from a middle-aged woman in good health. This chain links TRBV6-2 or TRBV6-3 with TRBJ2-4; TRBD1 matches at 9 bases. Matching the DNA end better, TRBJ2-7 makes the J call doubtful. The sequencing sample was made of blood. The CDR3 spells CASRLNLGDRGVRYEQYF. The CDR3 bases are TGTGCCAGCAGACTAAACCTCGGAGACAGGGGGGTTCGCTACGAGCAGTACTTC.